This T cell receptor beta chain was sequenced during a study of OX40 agonist ivuxolimab in advanced cancers. Across the study: Across the patients, intravenous ivuxolimab was delivered every 2 weeks at 0.01 to 10 mg/kg.

Only in-frame clones appear in the TCRdb table, and some are missing; sequencing was by immunoSEQ multiplex PCR. The table lists roughly 56,000 clones, about 88% of them singletons, with about 5.1% in the top ten. This clone is a singleton in its sample. The specimen comprised CD4+ or CD8+ T cells sorted from blood, sampled in a trial of the OX40 agonist ivuxolimab. The origin of this receptor is an adult with an advanced solid tumor such as melanoma, head and neck, liver or kidney cancer.

CDR3 bases: TGTGCCAGCAGCTTAGGGACAGGGAGTGTAACCATATATTTT. Translation: CASSLGTGSVTIYF. V and J are TRBV11-2 and TRBJ1-3, with 8 bases lining up with TRBD1. Germline CDR1 and CDR2: SGHAT and FQNNGV. V was pared by 1 base and J by 10 bases, with 6 bases of the junction left unmatched. The CDR3 runs to 14 residues. Based on the CDR3 plus reference TRBV11-2 and TRBJ1-3, the full variable domain is EAGVAQSPRYKIIEKRQSVAFWCNPISGHATLYWYQQILGQGPKLLIQFQNNGVVDDSQLPKDRFSAERLKGVDSTLKIQPAKLEDSAVYLCASSLGTGSVTIYFGEGSWLTVV.